The clone carrying this T cell receptor (beta chain) has more than one count but fewer than ten. The same CDR3 is also encoded by other DNA sequences in this sample. This entry comes from a study of cytomegalovirus exposure and HLA in healthy donors. Researchers ran the PCR with 60 Vbeta and 13 Jbeta primers. Assay used: immunoSEQ multiplex PCR; TCRdb lists only in-frame clones, some missing. The sample carries about 130,000 clones, around 74% recorded once. Sequenced material: PBMCs. The source of this sequence is a man younger than 35 in good health and CMV-seropositive.

The CDR3 reads CASSETGNTEAFF. The CDR3 coding sequence is TGTGCCAGCAGTGAGACAGGAAACACTGAAGCTTTCTTT. The V call is TRBV6-1, the J call TRBJ1-1; D possibly corresponds to TRBD1 (6 bases). CDR3 length: 13 amino acids. Trimming left V 3 bases short and J 2 bases short, with 7 bases between. CDR1 is MNHNS and CDR2 is SASEGT in the germline V gene.